The present entry profiles one TCR beta chain with its context. The target antigen is unknown. This sample stems from a study of OX40 agonist ivuxolimab in advanced cancers. About the study: Participants, 80% to 90% male, averaged roughly 55 years of age, ranging from 23 to 79.

The assay was immunoSEQ multiplex PCR, and TCRdb's table has in-frame clones only and misses some. The sample lists tens of thousands of clones, 80% to 85% seen once, with 5% to 7.5% in the top ten. The CDR3 contains 13 residues. Germline CDR1 SGHVS, CDR2 FNYEAQ. V lost 2 bases, J lost 5 bases, and 9 bases lay in between. Whole-study results and caveats: In general, CD8+ T cells held more expanded clones than CD4+ did, on average.

This receptor was identified in an adult with an advanced solid tumor such as melanoma, head and neck, liver or kidney cancer. Sequencing was performed on CD4+ or CD8+ T cells sorted from blood, taken in a trial of the OX40 agonist ivuxolimab. The chain couples TRBV7-6 to TRBJ2-5; D call uncertain. In DNA, the CDR3 is TGTGCCAGCAGCTTAAGGGAAGGGGAGACCCAGTACTTC. This codes for CASSLREGETQYF.